This T cell receptor (beta chain) was identified in a study of CXCR3-negative and CXCR3-positive naive CD8 T cells. Study outcomes and limitations: For CXCR3-positive naive cells, TRB CDR3s were more hydrophobic than those of CXCR3-negative naive cells.

Researchers prepared the TRB cDNA libraries using 5' RACE with UMI labels. With the 5' RACE reads reprocessed, TCRdb shows one record per CDR3 protein and no DNA. This sample's table reports tens of thousands of distinct CDR3 sequences. The CDR3 is 13 residues long. CDR1 SGHVS and CDR2 FQNEAQ come from the germline V gene. Regarding this clonotype: Its specificity is not known.

The J gene is TRBJ2-5, the V gene TRBV7-8; TCRdb's D gene call, TRBD2, goes unchecked for lack of DNA. The sample consisted of naive CXCR3+ CD8+ T cells from blood. This sample's subset: CD45RO-CCR7+CD27+CD95- naive CD8+ T cells expressing CXCR3 (TNR3+). This sequence originates from a human donor in good health. Some clones in this sample may be carry-over from other donors' samples. The CDR3 loop is CASSLGGVETQYF. The complete variable domain, with remaining parts taken from reference TRBV7-8 and TRBJ2-5, reads GAGVSQSPRYKVAKRGQDVALRCDPISGHVSLFWYQQALGQGPEFLTYFQNEAQLDKSGLPSDRFFAERPEGSVSTLKIQRTQQEDSAVYLCASSLGGVETQYFGPGTRLLVL.